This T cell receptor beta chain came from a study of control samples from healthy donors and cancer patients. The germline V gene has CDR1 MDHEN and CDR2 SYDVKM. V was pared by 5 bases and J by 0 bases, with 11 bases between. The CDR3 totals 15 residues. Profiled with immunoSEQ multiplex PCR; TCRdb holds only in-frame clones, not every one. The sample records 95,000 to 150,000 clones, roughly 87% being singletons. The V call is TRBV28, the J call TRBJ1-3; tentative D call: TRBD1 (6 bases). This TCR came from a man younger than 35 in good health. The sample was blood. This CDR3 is CASSETGHSGNTIYF. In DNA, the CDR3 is TGTGCCAGCAGTGAAACAGGGCACTCTGGAAACACCATATATTTT.